This T cell receptor (beta chain) stems from a study of blood T cells in healthy people across ages. Points from the study as a whole: TCR beta diversity correlated strongly with naive T cell percentage.

This CDR3 is 16 amino acids long. CDR1 MNHEY and CDR2 SVGAGI come from the germline V gene. Trimming removed 0 bases at V and 6 bases at J, with 12 bases between. A J-beta primer mix and a sample-barcoded 5' primer were used in a second PCR of about 6 to 12 cycles. TCRdb used MiXCR to reprocess the 5' RACE reads, holding one entry per CDR3 protein. This sample yields around 800,000 distinct CDR3 sequences, of which 53% are seen a single time; under 50% belongs to the top ten. This clonotype showed up just a few times. Its antigen is unknown. The chain employs TRBV6-5 and TRBJ1-6; maybe TRBD1 (5 bases). This receptor was identified in a man older than 75 in good health. The sequencing input was blood. The CDR3 is CASSYSTTAPNSPLHF. The DNA of the CDR3 is TGTGCCAGCAGTTACTCGACGACAGCCCCTAATTCACCCCTCCACTTT.